These 30 T cell receptor beta chains were sequenced from one sample in a study of blood T cells in healthy people across ages. The use of a sample-barcoded 5' primer and a J-beta primer mix characterized a second PCR of about 6 to 11 cycles. TCRdb ran MiXCR on the 5' RACE reads and lists one entry per CDR3 protein. The sample consists of about 1.7 million distinct CDR3 sequences, 25% to 30% of them appearing once. Sequencing was carried out using blood. The receptors were gathered from a woman aged 25 to 39 in good health.

This clonotype was counted a few times. The J gene is TRBJ2-5, the V gene TRBV2; 10 nucleotides line up with TRBD2. Trimming removed 8 bases from V and 3 bases from J; junction bases left unmatched: 12. This CDR3 comprises 16 residues. Germline V gene sequence: CDR1 SNHLY, CDR2 FYNNEI. CDR3: CASAQRGGRTKETQYF. In nucleotides, the CDR3 is TGTGCCAGCGCTCAGCGGGGGGGCCGCACCAAAGAGACCCAGTACTTC. The full variable domain, in which reference TRBV2 and TRBJ2-5 provide the parts outside the CDR3, is EPEVTQTPSHQVTQMGQEVILRCVPISNHLYFYWYRQILGQKVEFLVSFYNNEISEKSEIFDDQFSVERPDGSNFTLKIRSTKLEDSAMYFCASAQRGGRTKETQYFGPGTRLLVL.

The V and J genes are TRBV28 and TRBJ1-1; D is possibly TRBD1 (5 bases). Germline V gives CDR1 MDHEN, CDR2 SYDVKM. This CDR3 comprises 16 residues. V lost 6 bases to trimming and J lost 1 base, with 18 bases between them. CDR3 loop: CASSEGAGGRNTEAFF. CDR3 DNA sequence: TGTGCCAGCAGCGAAGGGGCAGGAGGGAGGAACACTGAAGCTTTCTTT.

The chain combines TRBV28 with TRBJ1-5, with 7 bases fitting TRBD1. The trim removed 4 bases at V and 4 bases at J, leaving 19 bases unmatched. Germline CDR1 reads MDHEN; CDR2 reads SYDVKM. This CDR3 comprises 19 residues. The DNA for the CDR3 is TGTGCCAGCAGTTCACCTCAGGGGACAGCCAAATGGAGGAATCAGCCCCAGCATTTT. Encoded protein: CASSSPQGTAKWRNQPQHF.

This chain connects TRBV20-1 to TRBJ1-1; no clear D gene. CDR3 size: 13 residues. V was pared by 0 bases and J by 3 bases, with 8 bases between. In germline, CDR1 is DFQATT, CDR2 SNEGSKA (reference sequence). CDR3 sequence reads: CSARDRSYTEAFF. CDR3 nucleotide sequence: TGCAGTGCTAGAGATCGGAGTTACACTGAAGCTTTCTTT.

This clonotype appeared a few times. This chain joins TRBV20-1 and TRBJ1-6, with no clear D. CDR3 length: 13 residues. Trimming shortened V by 3 bases and J by 7 bases, and 10 bases separated the two germline ends. Per germline, CDR1 DFQATT and CDR2 SNEGSKA (reference sequence). CDR3 region: CSARDDPNSPLHF. Here the CDR3 DNA reads TGCAGTGCTAGGGATGACCCCAATTCACCCCTCCACTTT.

This clonotype was found a few times. J is TRBJ2-7 and V is TRBV4-3, with D perhaps matching TRBD2 (6 bases). V dropped 5 bases and J dropped 4 bases, with 18 bases sitting between them. The V gene's germline CDR1 is LGHNA and CDR2 YSLEER. This CDR3 contains 15 residues. The CDR3 is CASSKGDTGGYEQYF. For the CDR3, the DNA is TGCGCCAGCAGCAAAGGTGACACTGGGGGGTACGAGCAGTACTTC.

As to this clonotype: A read error may produce the germline difference seen at one junction end. The V and J genes are TRBV5-1 and TRBJ2-5; 10 bases agree with TRBD2. CDR3 size: 15 residues. Germline V gene lookup returns CDR1 SGHRS and CDR2 YFSETQ. The CDR3 sequence: CAGSLGTSAVETQYF. CDR3 DNA sequence: TGCGCCGGCAGCTTGGGGACTAGCGCTGTAGAGACCCAGTACTTC.

This rearrangement joins TRBV10-3 to TRBJ1-2; TRBD1 matches 7 bases. Trimming cost V 3 bases and J 0 bases; bases outside gene matches: 4. This CDR3 comprises 15 residues. The germline V gene has CDR1 ENHRY and CDR2 SYGVKD. CDR3 nucleotide sequence: TGTGCCATCAGTGACTCGGGACAGCCTAACTATGGCTACACCTTC. Translated: CAISDSGQPNYGYTF.

Details on this clonotype: Its ends do not fully match the called genes, so a read error is possible. The chain carries TRBV27 and TRBJ2-5; 15 bases are a match to TRBD2. This CDR3 is 16 amino acids long. Looked up from germline, CDR1 is MNHEY and CDR2 is SMNVEV (reference sequence). The CDR3 sequence is CTSSPVGLAGGREQYF. Written as DNA, the CDR3 is TGTACCAGCAGTCCGGTGGGACTAGCGGGGGGAAGAGAGCAGTACTTC.

This clonotype was counted a few times. The J gene is TRBJ1-5, the V gene TRBV7-9; D remains unclear. Between the trimmed V and J ends, which lost 5 bases and 4 bases, there was a span of 9 bases. The CDR3 contains 13 residues. Germline V lookup: CDR1 SEHNR, CDR2 FQNEAQ (reference sequence). The CDR3 DNA reads TGTGCCAGCAGCGTAACGGGGAATCAGCCCCAGCATTTT. Its translation is CASSVTGNQPQHF.

This clonotype was counted between two and nine times. The chain joins TRBV5-1 to TRBJ2-2; D may be TRBD1 (5 bases). The CDR3 length is 15 residues. V was cut by 2 bases and J by 6 bases, with 14 bases left in between. Germline V gives CDR1 SGHRS, CDR2 YFSETQ. The CDR3 bases are TGCGCCAGCAGCTTTAGGCAGGGTGAGGCCGGGGAGCTGTTTTTT. This gives the protein CASSFRQGEAGELFF. Together with reference TRBV5-1 and TRBJ2-2, the CDR3 gives the full variable domain: KAGVTQTPRYLIKTRGQQVTLSCSPISGHRSVSWYQQTPGQGLQFLFEYFSETQRNKGNFPGRFSGRQFSNSRSEMNVSTLELGDSALYLCASSFRQGEAGELFFGEGSRLTVL.

As for this clonotype: This sequence may be a read error, since a much larger clone differs from it by one base. The CDR3 spells CASRGQGLTYERYF. The DNA for the CDR3 is TGCGCCAGCAGGGGACAGGGTTTGACCTACGAGCGGTACTTC. The chain joins TRBV10-2 to TRBJ2-7, with 9 bases identical to TRBD1. Germline V lookup: CDR1 WSHSY, CDR2 SAAADI. The CDR3 has 14 amino acids.

The sample holds a few counts of this clonotype. V usage is TRBV7-2 and J usage is TRBJ2-5; D perhaps matches TRBD2 (6 bases). The germline CDR1 and CDR2 sequences are SGHTA and FQGNSA. The CDR3 length is 14 residues. V was cut by 4 bases and J by 5 bases, with 14 bases left in between. The CDR3 sequence: CASSSLRRGETQYF. The CDR3 DNA is TGTGCCAGCAGCTCTCTTAGGCGGGGCGAGACCCAGTACTTC.

This clonotype came up many times. Germline and junction disagree at one end, which may indicate a read error. The chain carries TRBV12-3 or TRBV12-4 and TRBJ2-5, with D unclear. The length of the CDR3 is 10 residues. CDR3 coding DNA: TGTGCCAGCAGCTTAGAGACCCAGTACTTC. It codes for CASSLETQYF.

This clonotype was counted many times. This rearrangement joins TRBV7-2 to TRBJ2-3, with a weak D call TRBD2 (6 bases). Germline V CDR1 and CDR2: SGHTA, FQGNSA. This CDR3 has 15 residues. V was clipped by 3 bases and J by 0 bases, with 10 bases between them. The DNA for the CDR3 is TGTGCCAGCAGCTTGGGGGACTCTAGCACAGATACGCAGTATTTT. It yields the protein CASSLGDSSTDTQYF.

This chain connects TRBV24-1 to TRBJ2-1; 7 bases align to TRBD1. The J segment lost 4 bases and the V segment lost 6 bases, leaving 8 bases of the junction unmatched. Looked up from germline, CDR1 is KGHDR and CDR2 is SFDVKD. This CDR3 comprises 15 residues. The DNA of the CDR3 is TGTGCCACCAGTACCACAGGGGCAAAATACAATGAGCAGTTCTTC. This gives the protein CATSTTGAKYNEQFF.

This clonotype has ten or more counts. The chain couples TRBV29-1 to TRBJ2-7, with D possibly called TRBD1 or TRBD2 (6 bases each). Between the trimmed V and J ends, which lost 8 bases and 2 bases, there was a span of 13 bases. Looked up from germline, CDR1 is SQVTM and CDR2 is ANQGSEA. This CDR3 is built from 12 residues. CDR3 nucleotide sequence: TGCAGCATCAGGAGGGGGACCTACGAGCAGTACTTC. Residues: CSIRRGTYEQYF.

This clonotype was seen at least ten times. This chain links TRBV9 with TRBJ2-6; 7 bases agree with TRBD2. Germline CDR1 and CDR2: SGDLS and YYNGEE. J gave up 0 bases and V 0 bases, and 3 bases lay outside the gene matches. The CDR3 contains 17 residues. The chain's CDR3 is CASSVGGGSSGANVLTF. In DNA, the CDR3 is TGTGCCAGCAGCGTAGGGGGGGGGAGCTCTGGGGCCAACGTCCTGACTTTC. The full variable domain, with the rest looked up from reference TRBV9 and TRBJ2-6, is DSGVTQTPKHLITATGQRVTLRCSPRSGDLSVYWYQQSLDQGLQFLIQYYNGEERAKGNILERFSAQQFPDLHSELNLSSLELGDSALYFCASSVGGGSSGANVLTFGAGSRLTVL.

This clonotype was seen only a few times. Written as DNA, the CDR3 is TGTGCCAGCAGTTTGGGTCAACTAGCGGGGGTCTTGACAGATACGCAGTATTTT. Translating it yields CASSLGQLAGVLTDTQYF. This chain joins TRBV27 and TRBJ2-3; the match to TRBD2 covers 11 bases. V trimming: 3 bases; J trimming: 3 bases; junction bases outside the gene matches: 11. CDR3 length: 18 amino acids. The germline gives CDR1 MNHEY, CDR2 SMNVEV (reference sequence).

As concerns this clonotype: Germline is not matched at one junction end, which may reflect a read error. The V gene is TRBV7-2, the J gene TRBJ2-1, with TRBD1 matching 7 bases. Germline assignment: CDR1 SGHTA and CDR2 FQGNSA. This CDR3 has 15 residues. CDR3 protein: CAGSLEGQTYNEQFF. Here the CDR3 DNA reads TGTGCCGGCAGCTTAGAGGGACAGACCTACAATGAGCAGTTCTTC.

This clonotype was counted ten times or more. The chain is built from TRBV5-8 and TRBJ2-7; D perhaps matches TRBD2 (5 bases). The CDR3 contains 13 residues. Trimming took 4 bases from V and 3 from J, leaving 11 bases between them. Germline values: CDR1 SGHTS, CDR2 YDEGEE. The CDR3 loop reads CASSRGSYYEQYF. The CDR3 DNA reads TGTGCCAGCAGCCGAGGGTCTTACTACGAGCAGTACTTC.

The chain recombines TRBV14 with TRBJ2-4; 9 nucleotides match TRBD1. Gene TRBJ2-7 matches the end of the DNA better, so the J call may be wrong. The V gene's germline CDR1 is SGHDN and CDR2 FVKESK. The CDR3 consists of 17 residues. The CDR3, as DNA: TGTGCCAGCAGCCAAGGGTTTGGGACAGGGATACTCTACGAGCAGTACTTC. Translated: CASSQGFGTGILYEQYF.

The chain carries TRBV12-3 or TRBV12-4 and TRBJ1-5, with D uncertain. V gave up 6 bases and J gave up 2 bases, with 17 bases separating them. The CDR3 has 16 amino acids. CDR3 sequence (DNA): TGTGCCAGCAGGGCTGGGTCGGGTCAGGGCAATCAGCCCCAGCATTTT. Amino acid sequence: CASRAGSGQGNQPQHF.

This sequence joins TRBV20-1 and TRBJ1-5; D is unresolved. Germline V lookup: CDR1 DFQATT, CDR2 SNEGSKA (reference sequence). V lost 1 base and J 6 bases, leaving 13 bases between the germline ends. The CDR3 is 14 residues long. This CDR3 reads CSARAGRASQPQHF. Here the CDR3 DNA reads TGCAGTGCTAGAGCGGGGAGGGCTAGTCAGCCCCAGCATTTT.

This clonotype is a singleton in its sample. Mismatch with germline at one junction end may stem from a read error. The chain uses TRBV7-2 and TRBJ2-7, with 11 bases that match TRBD2. The CDR3 is 15 amino acids. Germline assignment: CDR1 SGHTA and CDR2 FQGNSA. The chain's CDR3 is CASSLGLAGSYGQYF. The CDR3, as DNA: TGTGCCAGCAGCTTAGGACTAGCGGGATCCTACGGGCAGTACTTC.

The chain recombines TRBV27 with TRBJ2-3; D is unresolved. Per germline, CDR1 MNHEY and CDR2 SMNVEV (reference sequence). V lost 3 bases, J lost 4 bases, and 14 bases lay in between. The CDR3 spans 15 residues. CDR3 residues: CASSFSVGRPDTQYF. The CDR3 DNA is TGTGCCAGCAGTTTTAGTGTAGGCAGGCCAGATACGCAGTATTTT.

In its sample, this clonotype was seen a few times. The V call is TRBV20-1, the J call TRBJ1-6; 11 bases are shared with TRBD1. V was pared by 6 bases and J by 4 bases, with 8 bases of the junction left unmatched. The CDR3 loop spans 16 amino acids. CDR1 and CDR2 from the germline V gene are DFQATT and SNEGSKA (reference sequence). CDR3 nucleotide sequence: TGCAGTGCCACCGGACAGGGGGCCTCGTATAATTCACCCCTCCACTTT. It yields the protein CSATGQGASYNSPLHF.

The V and J genes are TRBV7-2 and TRBJ2-5; the D is unclear. This CDR3 region has 13 residues. Trimming took off 2 bases at V and 7 bases at J, with 11 bases between the two ends. CDR1 is SGHTA and CDR2 is FQGNSA in the germline V gene. The CDR3: CASSLFREGTQYF. In DNA form, the CDR3 reads TGTGCCAGCAGCTTATTTCGTGAAGGGACCCAGTACTTC.

Notes on this clonotype: One end of the junction fails to match germline, which may point to a read error. V and J are TRBV2 and TRBJ2-3; 7 bases are shared with TRBD2. Looked up from germline, CDR1 is SNHLY and CDR2 is FYNNEI. CDR3 size: 14 residues. CDR3 protein: CAGGRALGRDAQYF. CDR3 DNA: TGTGCCGGAGGGAGGGCCCTCGGCCGAGATGCGCAGTATTTT. Complete variable domain (other parts from reference TRBV2 and TRBJ2-3): EPEVTQTPSHQVTQMGQEVILRCVPISNHLYFYWYRQILGQKVEFLVSFYNNEISEKSEIFDDQFSVERPDGSNFTLKIRSTKLEDSAMYFCAGGRALGRDAQYFGPGTRLTVL.

This clonotype has only a few counts. This rearrangement joins TRBV7-9 to TRBJ2-3; 12 bases are a match to TRBD2. The CDR3 consists of 17 residues. Germline CDR1 is SEHNR and CDR2 is FQNEAQ (reference sequence). V was clipped by 0 bases and J by 5 bases; unmatched bases: 6. CDR3 residues: CASSLAASGGALDTQYF. Here the CDR3 DNA reads TGTGCCAGCAGCTTAGCTGCTAGCGGGGGGGCCTTAGATACGCAGTATTTT.